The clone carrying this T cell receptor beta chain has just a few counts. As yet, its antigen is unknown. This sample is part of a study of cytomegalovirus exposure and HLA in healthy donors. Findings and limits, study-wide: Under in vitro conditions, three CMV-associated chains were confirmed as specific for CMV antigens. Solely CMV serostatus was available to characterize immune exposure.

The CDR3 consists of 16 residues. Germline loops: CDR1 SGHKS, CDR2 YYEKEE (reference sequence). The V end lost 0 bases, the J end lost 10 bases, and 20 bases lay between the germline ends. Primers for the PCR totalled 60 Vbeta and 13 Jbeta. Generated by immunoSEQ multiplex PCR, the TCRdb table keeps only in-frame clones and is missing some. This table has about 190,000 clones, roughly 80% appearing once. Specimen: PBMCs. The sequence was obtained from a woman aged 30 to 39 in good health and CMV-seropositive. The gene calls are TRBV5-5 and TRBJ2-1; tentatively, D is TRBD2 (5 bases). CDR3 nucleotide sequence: TGTGCCAGCAGCTTGGGTACCCTGTCTCTCTCGGGAGAGCAGTTCTTC. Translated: CASSLGTLSLSGEQFF.